This TCR beta chain derives from a study of blood T cell repertoires in COVID-19. As for the study in general: Specimens from acute and convalescent COVID-19 originated in the United States, Italy and Spain. From T cells, B-cell-depleted T cells, or PBMCs came the material, which was cDNA or gDNA.

In Seattle, patients joined the study during active infection and were tracked longitudinally. Deletions cut 6 bases from V and 0 bases from J, with 11 bases between. CDR3 length equals 14 residues. Germline V CDR1 and CDR2: SNHLY, FYNNEI. The authors' processing: Amplification from reference gene primers served as the basis for estimated nucleated cell counts. Here immunoSEQ multiplex PCR was the method, and the copy in TCRdb shows in-frame clones only, minus some. The DNA was the basis for D and trimming; V, J and clone size are from that table. The repertoire holds over 85,000 clones, roughly 92% seen once, with 1.5% to 2.5% in the top ten.

V is TRBV2 and J is TRBJ1-1, with D perhaps TRBD1 (5 bases). Sequencing used peripheral blood. This receptor was obtained from a woman aged 45 to 65 with COVID-19, enrolled during active disease. The CDR3 bases are TGTGCCAGCAGCAAACAGGAATTGAACACTGAAGCTTTCTTT. Its translation is CASSKQELNTEAFF.